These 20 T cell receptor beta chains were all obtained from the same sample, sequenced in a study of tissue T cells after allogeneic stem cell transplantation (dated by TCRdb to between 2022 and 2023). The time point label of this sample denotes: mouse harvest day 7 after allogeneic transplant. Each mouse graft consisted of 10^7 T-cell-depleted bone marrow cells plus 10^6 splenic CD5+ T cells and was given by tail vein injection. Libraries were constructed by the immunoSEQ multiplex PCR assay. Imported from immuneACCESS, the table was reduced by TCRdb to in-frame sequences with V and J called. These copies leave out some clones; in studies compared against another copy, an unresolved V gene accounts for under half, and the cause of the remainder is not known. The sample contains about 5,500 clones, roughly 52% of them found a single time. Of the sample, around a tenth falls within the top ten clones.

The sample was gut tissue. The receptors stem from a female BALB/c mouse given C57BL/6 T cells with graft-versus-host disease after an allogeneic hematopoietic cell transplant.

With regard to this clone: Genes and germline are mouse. The CDR3 DNA, read in part, is TGCTCCAGCAGTCAATCGAAGGCAGGGCCCTATAATTCGCCCCTCTAC. It specifies CSSSQSKAGPYNSPLY. In full, the CDR3 is CSSSQSKAGPYNSPLYF. The gene calls are TRBV23 and TRBJ1-6; the table's TRBD1 call for D was not verified on the DNA. The read stops 1 residue short of the end of the CDR3; the missing end is completed from the germline J gene. TRBJ1-6 is flagged as an ORF with uncertain function. The germline CDR1 and CDR2 sequences are KGHTA and FQNQQP. This CDR3 region has 17 residues.

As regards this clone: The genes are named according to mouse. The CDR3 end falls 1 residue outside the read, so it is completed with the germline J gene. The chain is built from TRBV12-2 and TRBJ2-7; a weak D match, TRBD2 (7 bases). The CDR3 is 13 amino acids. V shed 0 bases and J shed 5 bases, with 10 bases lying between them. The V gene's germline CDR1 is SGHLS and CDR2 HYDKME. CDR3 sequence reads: CASSLWGAHEQYF. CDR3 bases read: TGTGCCAGCTCTCTCTGGGGGGCTCATGAACAGTAC.

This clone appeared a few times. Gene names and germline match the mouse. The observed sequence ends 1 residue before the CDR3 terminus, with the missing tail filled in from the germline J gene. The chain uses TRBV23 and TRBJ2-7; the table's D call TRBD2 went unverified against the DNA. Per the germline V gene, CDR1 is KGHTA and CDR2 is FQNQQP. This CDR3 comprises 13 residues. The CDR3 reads CSSSQWGGREQYF. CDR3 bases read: TGCTCCAGCAGTCAATGGGGGGGGCGAGAACAGTAC. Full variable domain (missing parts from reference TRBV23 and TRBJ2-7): DAAVTQKPRYLIKMKGQEAEMKCIPEKGHTAVFWYQQKQSKELKFLIYFQNQQPLDQIDMVKERFSAVCPSSSLCSLGIRTCEAEDSALYLCSSSQWGGREQYFGPGTRLTVL.

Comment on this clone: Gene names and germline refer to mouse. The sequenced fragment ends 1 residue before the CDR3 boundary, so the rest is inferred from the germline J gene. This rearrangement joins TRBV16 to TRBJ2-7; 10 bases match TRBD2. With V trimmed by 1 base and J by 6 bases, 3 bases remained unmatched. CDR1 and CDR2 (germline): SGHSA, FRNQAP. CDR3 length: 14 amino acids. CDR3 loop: CASSLAGGAFEQYF. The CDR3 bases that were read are TGTGCAAGCAGCTTAGCTGGGGGGGCGTTTGAACAGTAC.

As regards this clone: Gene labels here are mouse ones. This chain's CDR3 is CASSPSASGNTLYF. Incomplete CDR3 DNA: TGTGCCAGCAGTCCCTCAGCGTCGGGTAACACCTTGTAC. V gene TRBV26 combines with J gene TRBJ2-4; unclear D gene. The read ends 1 residue early relative to the CDR3; the germline J gene fills the gap. CDR1 and CDR2 (germline): KGHPV, FQNQEV (reference sequence). This CDR3 region has 14 residues. V lost 4 bases and J lost 6, with 14 bases in between.

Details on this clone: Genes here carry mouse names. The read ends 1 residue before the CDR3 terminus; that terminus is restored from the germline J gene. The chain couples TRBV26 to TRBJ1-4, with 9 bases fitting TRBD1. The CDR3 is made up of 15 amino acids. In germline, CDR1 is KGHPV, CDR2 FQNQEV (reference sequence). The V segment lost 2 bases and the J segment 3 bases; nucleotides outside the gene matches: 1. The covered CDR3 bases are TGTGCCAGCAGTCTGGGACAGGGGACCAACGAAAGATTATTT. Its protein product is CASSLGQGTNERLF. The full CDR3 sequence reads CASSLGQGTNERLFF.

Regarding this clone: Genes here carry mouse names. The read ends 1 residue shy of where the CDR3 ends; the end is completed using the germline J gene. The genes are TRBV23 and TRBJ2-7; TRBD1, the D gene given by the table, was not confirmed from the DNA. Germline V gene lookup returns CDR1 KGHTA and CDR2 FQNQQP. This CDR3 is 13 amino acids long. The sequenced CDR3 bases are TGCTCCAGCAGTCGGACAGGGGGAGATGAACAGTAC. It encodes CSSSRTGGDEQY. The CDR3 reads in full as CSSSRTGGDEQYF.

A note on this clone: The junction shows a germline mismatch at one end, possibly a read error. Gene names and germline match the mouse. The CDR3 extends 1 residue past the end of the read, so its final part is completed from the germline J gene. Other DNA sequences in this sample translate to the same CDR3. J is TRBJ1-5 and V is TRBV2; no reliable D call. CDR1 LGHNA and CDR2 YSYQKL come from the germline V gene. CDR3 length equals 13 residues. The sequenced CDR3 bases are TGTGCCAGCAGTCAAGATGACAACCAGGCTCCGCTT. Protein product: CASSQDDNQAPL. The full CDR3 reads CASSQDDNQAPLF.

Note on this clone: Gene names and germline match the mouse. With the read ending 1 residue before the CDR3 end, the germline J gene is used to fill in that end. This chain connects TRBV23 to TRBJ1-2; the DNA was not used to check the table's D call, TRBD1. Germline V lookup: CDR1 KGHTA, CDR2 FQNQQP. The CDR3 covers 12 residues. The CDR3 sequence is CSSRQGGSDYTF. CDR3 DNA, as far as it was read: TGCTCCAGCAGACAGGGGGGCTCCGACTACACC.

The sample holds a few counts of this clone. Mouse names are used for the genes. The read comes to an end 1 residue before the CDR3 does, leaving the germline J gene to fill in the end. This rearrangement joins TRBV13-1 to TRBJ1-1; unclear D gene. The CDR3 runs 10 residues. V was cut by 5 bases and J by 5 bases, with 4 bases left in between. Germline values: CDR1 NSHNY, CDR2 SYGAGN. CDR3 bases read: TGTGCCAGCAGAGGGACAGAAGTCTTC. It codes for CASRGTEVF. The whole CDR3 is CASRGTEVFF.

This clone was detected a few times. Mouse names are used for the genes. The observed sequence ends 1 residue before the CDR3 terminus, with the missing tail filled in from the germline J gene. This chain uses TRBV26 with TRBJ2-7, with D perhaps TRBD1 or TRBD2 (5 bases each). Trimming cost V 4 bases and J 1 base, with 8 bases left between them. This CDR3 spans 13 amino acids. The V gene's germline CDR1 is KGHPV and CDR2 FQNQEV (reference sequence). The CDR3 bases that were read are TGTGCCAGCAGTCCGGGACCATCCTATGAACAGTAC. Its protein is CASSPGPSYEQY. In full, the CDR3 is CASSPGPSYEQYF.

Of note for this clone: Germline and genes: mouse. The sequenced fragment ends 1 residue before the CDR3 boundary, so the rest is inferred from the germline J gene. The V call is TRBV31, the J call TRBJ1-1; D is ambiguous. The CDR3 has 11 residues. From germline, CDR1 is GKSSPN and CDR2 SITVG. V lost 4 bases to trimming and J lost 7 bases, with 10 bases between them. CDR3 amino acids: CAWMKRIEVFF. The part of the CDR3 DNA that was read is TGTGCCTGGATGAAAAGAATAGAAGTCTTC.

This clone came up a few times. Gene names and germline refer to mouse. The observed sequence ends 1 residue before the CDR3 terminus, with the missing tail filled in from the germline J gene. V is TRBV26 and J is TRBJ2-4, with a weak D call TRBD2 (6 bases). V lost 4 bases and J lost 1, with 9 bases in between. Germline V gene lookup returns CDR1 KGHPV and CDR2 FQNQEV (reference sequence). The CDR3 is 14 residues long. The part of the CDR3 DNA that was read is TGTGCCAGCAGTCCCTGGGGTGGTCAAAACACCTTGTAC. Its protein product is CASSPWGGQNTLY. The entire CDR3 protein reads CASSPWGGQNTLYF. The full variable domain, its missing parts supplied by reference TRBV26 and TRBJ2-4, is NSKVIQTPRYLVKGQGQKAKMRCIPEKGHPVVFWYQQNKNNEFKFLINFQNQEVLQQIDMTEKRFSAECPSNSPCSLEIQSSEAGDSALYLCASSPWGGQNTLYFGAGTRLSVL.

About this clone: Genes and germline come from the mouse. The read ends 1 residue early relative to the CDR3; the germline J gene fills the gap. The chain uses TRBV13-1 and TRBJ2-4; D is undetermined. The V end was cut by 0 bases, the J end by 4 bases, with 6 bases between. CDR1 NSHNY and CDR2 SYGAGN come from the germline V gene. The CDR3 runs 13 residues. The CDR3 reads CASSDGAENTLYF. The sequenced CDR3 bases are TGTGCCAGCAGTGATGGGGCTGAAAACACCTTGTAC.

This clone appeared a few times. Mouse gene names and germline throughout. CDR3 loop: CASSLGHQDTQYF. The CDR3 bases that were read are TGTGCCAGCAGTCTGGGACATCAAGACACCCAGTAC. The chain carries TRBV26 and TRBJ2-5, with D maybe TRBD1 (5 bases). The read stops 1 residue short of the end of the CDR3; the missing end is completed from the germline J gene. This CDR3 is built from 13 residues. Trimming cost V 2 bases and J 3 bases, with 6 bases left between them. The germline V gene has CDR1 KGHPV and CDR2 FQNQEV (reference sequence).

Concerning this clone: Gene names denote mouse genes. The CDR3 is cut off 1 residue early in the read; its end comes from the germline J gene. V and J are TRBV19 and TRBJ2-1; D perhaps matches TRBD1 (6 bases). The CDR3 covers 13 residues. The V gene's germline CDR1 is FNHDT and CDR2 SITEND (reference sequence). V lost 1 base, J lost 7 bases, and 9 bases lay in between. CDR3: CASSIQGRAEQFF. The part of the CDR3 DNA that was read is TGTGCCAGCAGTATACAGGGGAGGGCTGAGCAGTTC.

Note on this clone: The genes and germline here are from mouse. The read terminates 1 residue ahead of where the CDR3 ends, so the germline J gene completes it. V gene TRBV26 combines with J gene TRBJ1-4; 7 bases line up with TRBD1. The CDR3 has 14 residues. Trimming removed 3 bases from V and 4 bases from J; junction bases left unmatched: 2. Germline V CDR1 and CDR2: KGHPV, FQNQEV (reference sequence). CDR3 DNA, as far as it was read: TGTGCCAGCAGTCTCGGGACAGTCAACGAAAGATTATTT. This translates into CASSLGTVNERLF. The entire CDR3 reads CASSLGTVNERLFF.

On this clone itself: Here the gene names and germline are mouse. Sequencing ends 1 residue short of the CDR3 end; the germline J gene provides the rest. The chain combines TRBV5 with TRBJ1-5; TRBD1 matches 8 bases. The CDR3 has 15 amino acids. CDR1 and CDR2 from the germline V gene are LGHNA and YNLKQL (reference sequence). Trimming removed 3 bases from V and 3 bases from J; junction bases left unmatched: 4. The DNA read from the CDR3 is TGTGCCAGCAGCCATACAGGGGGGGGCAACCAGGCTCCGCTT. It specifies CASSHTGGGNQAPL. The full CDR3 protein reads CASSHTGGGNQAPLF.

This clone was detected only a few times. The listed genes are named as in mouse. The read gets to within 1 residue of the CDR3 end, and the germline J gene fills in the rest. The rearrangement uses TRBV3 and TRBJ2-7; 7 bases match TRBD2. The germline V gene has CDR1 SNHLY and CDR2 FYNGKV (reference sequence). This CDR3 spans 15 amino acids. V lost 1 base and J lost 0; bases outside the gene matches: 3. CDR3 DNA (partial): TGTGCCAGCAGCTTAGGTGGGGGGAGCTCCTATGAACAGTAC. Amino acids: CASSLGGGSSYEQY. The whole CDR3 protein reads CASSLGGGSSYEQYF.

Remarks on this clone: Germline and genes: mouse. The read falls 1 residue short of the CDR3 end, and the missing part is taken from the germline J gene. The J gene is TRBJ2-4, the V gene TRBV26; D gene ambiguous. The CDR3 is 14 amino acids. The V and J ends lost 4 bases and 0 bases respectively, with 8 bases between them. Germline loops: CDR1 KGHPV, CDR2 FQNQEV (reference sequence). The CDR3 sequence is CASSPTTSQNTLYF. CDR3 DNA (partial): TGTGCCAGCAGTCCTACAACTAGTCAAAACACCTTGTAC.